This TCR beta chain comes out of a study of beta chain features in type 1 diabetes. This clone was observed a few times. Looked up from germline, CDR1 is SNHLY and CDR2 is FYNNEI. The germline V and J ends were trimmed by 8 bases and 6 bases, with 22 bases remaining between them. The CDR3 extends over 15 amino acids. TCRB transcripts that were expressed got sequenced, as all of the isolated RNA had been reverse transcribed. Assay: immunoSEQ multiplex PCR; the TCRdb copy retains only in-frame clones and omits some. Altogether around 300,000 clones are present, 11% being singletons, with the ten largest covering under 0.02%.

The receptor's source is a woman aged 25 to 39 in good health. The chain couples TRBV2 to TRBJ1-1; D remains unclear. Sequencing was carried out using naive CD4+ T cells from blood. The CDR3 sequence is CASLFTPRAGAEAFF. CDR3 sequence (DNA): TGTGCCAGCCTATTCACCCCGAGGGCAGGCGCTGAAGCTTTCTTT. Looking up the rest from reference TRBV2 and TRBJ1-1 gives the full variable domain: EPEVTQTPSHQVTQMGQEVILRCVPISNHLYFYWYRQILGQKVEFLVSFYNNEISEKSEIFDDQFSVERPDGSNFTLKIRSTKLEDSAMYFCASLFTPRAGAEAFFGQGTRLTVV.